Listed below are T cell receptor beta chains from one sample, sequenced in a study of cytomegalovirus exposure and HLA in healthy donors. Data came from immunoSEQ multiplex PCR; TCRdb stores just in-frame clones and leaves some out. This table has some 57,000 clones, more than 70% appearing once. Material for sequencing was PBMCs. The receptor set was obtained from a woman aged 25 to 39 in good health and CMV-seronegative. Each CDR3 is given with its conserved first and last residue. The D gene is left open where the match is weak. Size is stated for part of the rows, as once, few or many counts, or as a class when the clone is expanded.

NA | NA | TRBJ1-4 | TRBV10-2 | CASSWVGAGANEKLFF | TGCGCCAGCAGTTGGGTGGGAGCGGGAGCCAATGAAAAACTGTTTTTT
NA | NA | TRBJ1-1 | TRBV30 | CAWSPPRTEAFF | TGTGCCTGGAGCCCCCCGAGGACTGAAGCTTTCTTT
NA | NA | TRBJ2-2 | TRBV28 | CASSFLPSDTGELFF | TGTGCCAGCAGTTTTCTCCCCTCGGACACCGGGGAGCTGTTTTTT
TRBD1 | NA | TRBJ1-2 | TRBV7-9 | CASSLDGAGQALYGYTF | TGTGCCAGCAGCTTGGATGGAGCCGGACAGGCCCTCTATGGCTACACCTTC
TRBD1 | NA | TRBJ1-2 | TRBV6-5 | CASSDPGTDYGYTF | TGTGCCAGCAGCGACCCCGGGACAGACTATGGCTACACCTTC
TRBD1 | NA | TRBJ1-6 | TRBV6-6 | CASSRSGTGSSPLHF | TGTGCCAGCAGTCGGTCCGGGACAGGGAGTTCACCCCTCCACTTT
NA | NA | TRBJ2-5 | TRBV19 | CASSIDGGAGETQYF | TGTGCCAGTAGTATAGATGGCGGGGCAGGAGAGACCCAGTACTTC
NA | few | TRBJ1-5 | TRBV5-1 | CASKRDLSNQPQHF | TGCGCCAGTAAGCGGGACCTTAGCAATCAGCCCCAGCATTTT
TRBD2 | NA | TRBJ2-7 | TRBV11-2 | CASSLGPSGSVGYEQYF | TGTGCCAGCAGCTTAGGACCTAGCGGGAGTGTAGGTTACGAGCAGTACTTC
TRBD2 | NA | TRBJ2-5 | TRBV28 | CASSLRGGGRAGETQYF | TGTGCCAGCAGCCTACGTGGGGGCGGGAGGGCGGGGGAGACCCAGTACTTC
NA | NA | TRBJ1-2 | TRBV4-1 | CASSQPWAGRLNYGYTF | TGCGCCAGCAGCCAACCCTGGGCAGGGCGACTTAACTATGGCTACACCTTC
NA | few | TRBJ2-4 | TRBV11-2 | CASSLITGAAGAKNIQYF | TGTGCCAGCAGCTTAATTACGGGAGCAGCCGGGGCCAAAAACATTCAGTACTTC
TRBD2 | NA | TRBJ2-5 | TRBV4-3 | CASSQSLAGVETQYF | TGCGCCAGCAGCCAATCCCTAGCGGGAGTGGAGACCCAGTACTTC
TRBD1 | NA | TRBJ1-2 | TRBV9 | CASSVGGGDRERNYGYPF | TGTGCCAGCAGCGTAGGAGGGGGGGACAGGGAGAGGAACTATGGCTACCCCTTC
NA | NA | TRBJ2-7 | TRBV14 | CASALGLNYYEQYF | TGTGCCAGCGCCCTTGGGCTAAATTATTACGAGCAGTACTTC
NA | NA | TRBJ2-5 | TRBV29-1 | CSYRGAGRGETQYF | TGCAGCTACCGGGGAGCAGGCCGGGGAGAGACCCAGTACTTC
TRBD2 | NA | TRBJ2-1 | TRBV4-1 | CASSQNSGSQLCEQFF | TGCGCCAGCAGCCAGAACAGCGGGAGTCAACTGTGTGAGCAGTTCTTC
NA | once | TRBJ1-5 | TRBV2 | CASSLDSLTNQPQHF | TGTGCCAGCAGCCTGGACAGCTTAACGAATCAGCCCCAGCATTTT
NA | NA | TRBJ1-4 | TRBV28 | CASSLRGGGTVNEKLFF | TGTGCCAGCAGTTTGCGCGGCGGAGGGACTGTTAATGAAAAACTGTTTTTT
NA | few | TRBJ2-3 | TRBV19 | CASSIHTDTQYF | TGTGCCAGTAGTATTCACACAGATACGCAGTATTTT
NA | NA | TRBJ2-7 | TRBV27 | CASSYRALSYEQYF | TGTGCCAGCAGTTACAGGGCCCTCTCCTACGAGCAGTACTTC
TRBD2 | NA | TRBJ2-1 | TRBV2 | CASSRERGSYNEQFF | TGTGCCAGCAGCCGCGAGCGGGGATCCTACAATGAGCAGTTCTTC
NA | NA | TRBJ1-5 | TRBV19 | CASKEGNQPQHF | TGTGCCAGTAAGGAGGGCAACCAGCCCCAGCATTTT
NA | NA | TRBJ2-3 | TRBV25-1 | CASRPAGPSSTDTQYF | TGTGCCAGCAGGCCAGCGGGCCCTTCTAGCACAGATACGCAGTATTTT
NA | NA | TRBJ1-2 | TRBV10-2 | CASSESIPVYGYTF | TGCGCCAGCAGTGAGTCTATACCGGTCTATGGCTACACCTTC
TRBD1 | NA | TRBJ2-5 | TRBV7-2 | CASSLAGQVAQETQYF | TGTGCCAGCAGCTTAGCCGGACAGGTAGCTCAAGAGACCCAGTACTTC
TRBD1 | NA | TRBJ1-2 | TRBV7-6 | CASSFNLQGDYGYTF | TGTGCCAGCAGCTTTAATTTACAGGGGGACTATGGCTACACCTTC